Listed here are 10 T cell receptor beta chains from one sample, sequenced in a study of T cells after posttransplantation cyclophosphamide. The data were produced by immunoSEQ multiplex PCR, yet TCRdb's version contains in-frame clones alone and is incomplete. The sample gives under 5,000 clones, 95% of which show up once; 0.5% to 0.65% is in the top ten. The sample comprised naive CD4+ T cells sorted from PBMCs. These receptors originate from a man aged 45-60 years.

CDR3: CASSPVGGDEKLFF. The DNA of the CDR3 is TGCGCCAGCAGCCCAGTAGGGGGGGATGAAAAACTGTTTTTT. This chain uses TRBV5-1 with TRBJ1-4; a weak D match, TRBD1 (6 bases). Looked up from germline, CDR1 is SGHRS and CDR2 is YFSETQ. The CDR3 consists of 14 residues. Trimming cost V 4 bases and J 6 bases, with 13 bases left between them.

The CDR3 sequence is CASSDIGSSYEQYF. The CDR3 bases are TGTGCCAGCAGCGATATTGGCAGCTCCTACGAGCAGTACTTC. The chain combines TRBV7-9 with TRBJ2-7; no clear D gene. V was shortened by 5 bases and J by 0 bases, with 11 bases between the two germline ends. This CDR3 contains 14 residues. Germline V gene sequence: CDR1 SEHNR, CDR2 FQNEAQ (reference sequence).

The genes are TRBV29-1 and TRBJ2-3; possibly TRBD2 for D (7 bases). CDR3 length: 13 residues. V gave up 3 bases and J gave up 6 bases, with 13 bases separating them. CDR1 SQVTM and CDR2 ANQGSEA come from the germline V gene. The CDR3 is CSVEGGGRDTQYF. In nucleotides, the CDR3 is TGCAGCGTTGAGGGGGGGGGCAGGGATACGCAGTATTTT.

The CDR3 is CASSPDTSVSGNTIYF. DNA for the CDR3: TGTGCCAGCAGCCCCGACACTTCGGTCTCTGGAAACACCATATATTTT. The chain is built from TRBV25-1 and TRBJ1-3; the D is unclear. The CDR3 length is 16 residues. Between the trimmed V and J ends, which lost 6 bases and 0 bases, there was a span of 15 bases. CDR1 is MGHDK, CDR2 SYGVNS, per germline.

The rearrangement links TRBV5-1 to TRBJ2-5; D remains unclear. V dropped 2 bases and J dropped 4 bases, with 15 bases sitting between them. Germline values: CDR1 SGHRS, CDR2 YFSETQ. CDR3 size: 15 residues. This CDR3 is CASSLEVPLRETQYF. The DNA of the CDR3 is TGCGCCAGCAGCTTAGAAGTCCCACTTAGAGAGACCCAGTACTTC.

The chain recombines TRBV11-2 with TRBJ2-5; 10 bases map to TRBD2. Germline CDR1 reads SGHAT; CDR2 reads FQNNGV. This CDR3 has 14 residues. Losses at the gene ends were 1 base for V and 4 bases for J; bases not matched to a gene: 0. The CDR3 nucleotides are TGTGCCAGCAGCTTAGGACTAGCGGGAGAGACCCAGTACTTC. It is translated as CASSLGLAGETQYF.

V and J are TRBV30 and TRBJ1-5; D remains ambiguous. CDR3 size: 15 residues. V lost 4 bases and J 4 bases, leaving 17 bases between the germline ends. CDR1 is GTSNPN and CDR2 is SVGIG in the germline V gene (reference sequence). The CDR3 bases are TGTGCCTGGAATCGTCTCGGGGAGCCTAATCAGCCCCAGCATTTT. Protein product: CAWNRLGEPNQPQHF.

The chain recombines TRBV6-1 with TRBJ2-1, with 7 bases fitting TRBD1. Trimming removed 6 bases from V and 8 bases from J; junction bases left unmatched: 7. The CDR3 is 13 residues long. Germline CDR1 and CDR2: MNHNS and SASEGT. CDR3: CASRETGHDEQFF. In nucleotides, the CDR3 is TGTGCCAGCAGGGAGACAGGGCACGATGAGCAGTTCTTC.

The chain combines TRBV4-1 with TRBJ2-5; 7 bases are a match to TRBD1. Germline loops: CDR1 MGHRA, CDR2 YSYEKL. The CDR3 covers 16 residues. V lost 2 bases, J lost 0 bases, and 6 bases stayed unmatched. In DNA form, the CDR3 reads TGCGCCAGCAGCCAACTAGCACAGGGGTACCAAGAGACCCAGTACTTC. This translates into CASSQLAQGYQETQYF.

The chain combines TRBV10-3 with TRBJ2-2, with 10 bases identical to TRBD1. The germline V gene has CDR1 ENHRY and CDR2 SYGVKD. This CDR3 spans 15 amino acids. Trimming removed 5 bases from V and 4 bases from J; junction bases left unmatched: 4. This CDR3 reads CAISTGTGATGELFF. CDR3 in DNA: TGTGCCATCAGTACCGGGACAGGGGCCACCGGGGAGCTGTTTTTT.